This TCR beta chain was identified in a study of CD8 T cells in ankylosing spondylitis. Germline CDR1 reads DFQATT; CDR2 reads SNEGSKA (reference sequence). V trimming: 7 bases; J trimming: 2 bases; junction bases outside the gene matches: 12. The CDR3 has 15 residues. TCRdb re-analysed the 5' RACE reads in MiXCR, keeping a single row per CDR3 protein. The table includes fewer than 500,000 distinct CDR3 sequences, about 24% detected once. Study conclusions and caveats: Blood from ankylosing spondylitis patients appeared to carry a characteristic roughly 8-variant TCR beta motif. Significant enrichment of disease-linked clones was reported in matched ankylosing spondylitis synovial fluid.

This clonotype came up a few times. What it binds is unknown. The V gene is TRBV20-1, the J gene TRBJ2-3; 7 nucleotides line up with TRBD2. Material: blood, either unsorted or a sorted T cell fraction (not recorded which). The sequence came from a male donor with ankylosing spondylitis. CDR3 amino acids: CSVAQRREYTDTQYF. The CDR3 DNA follows: TGCAGTGTAGCACAGCGGCGGGAGTACACAGATACGCAGTATTTT.